What follows are 13 T cell receptor beta chains derived from one specimen sequenced in a study of blood T cell repertoires in COVID-19. Measured with immunoSEQ multiplex PCR; TCRdb has only the in-frame clones, and not every one. The sample includes just over 300,000 clones, 70% to 90% of them seen just once. Input material: PBMCs or T cells enriched from blood (not recorded which). Receptors were obtained from a man aged 30 to 39 who had recovered from COVID-19.

This chain links TRBV25-1 with TRBJ1-2; 8 nucleotides line up with TRBD1. Trimming removed 2 bases from V and 11 bases from J; junction bases left unmatched: 10. Germline CDR1 MGHDK, CDR2 SYGVNS. The CDR3 runs 14 residues. The CDR3 nucleotides are TGTGCCAGCAGTGAAGGACAGGGTCAGGATTATTACACCTTC. This encodes CASSEGQGQDYYTF.

J is TRBJ1-2 and V is TRBV5-1, with a possible D match to TRBD1 (5 bases). The V gene lost 4 bases and the J gene lost 4 bases, with 14 bases spanning the gap. The CDR3 is made up of 14 amino acids. Germline V gene data show CDR1 as SGHRS and CDR2 as YFSETQ. The DNA for the CDR3 is TGCGCCAGCAGCCCCAATCCAGGGTCCTATGGCTACACCTTC. Residues: CASSPNPGSYGYTF.

The V gene is TRBV10-3, the J gene TRBJ1-6; D is possibly TRBD1 (6 bases). This CDR3 comprises 14 residues. V gave up 0 bases and J gave up 7 bases, with 7 bases separating them. Germline V gene sequence: CDR1 ENHRY, CDR2 SYGVKD. For the CDR3, the DNA is TGTGCCATCAGTGAGTCACAGGGAAATTCACCCCTCCACTTT. This translates into CAISESQGNSPLHF.

This clone turned up a few times. CDR3 sequence (DNA): TGTGCCACCGTCGACAAGACAGACAGGGGAGACGAAAAACTGTTTTTT. This encodes CATVDKTDRGDEKLFF. V usage is TRBV10-3 and J usage is TRBJ1-4, with 8 bases fitting TRBD1. CDR1 is ENHRY, CDR2 SYGVKD, per germline. The CDR3 consists of 16 residues. The V segment lost 10 bases and the J segment 8 bases; nucleotides outside the gene matches: 18.

V and J are TRBV7-2 and TRBJ2-2; D is uncertain. The CDR3 length is 16 residues. The germline V and J ends were trimmed by 5 bases and 7 bases, with 20 bases remaining between them. Germline loops: CDR1 SGHTA, CDR2 FQGNSA. The CDR3 region is CASSQRQVEMDGELFF. CDR3 in DNA: TGTGCCAGCAGCCAAAGGCAGGTAGAGATGGACGGGGAGCTGTTTTTT.

This sequence joins TRBV7-2 and TRBJ2-3; no clear D gene. The CDR3 is made up of 13 amino acids. CDR1 is SGHTA and CDR2 is FQGNSA in the germline V gene. Trimming pared 1 base from V and 6 bases from J, leaving 8 bases between. The CDR3 DNA sequence: TGTGCCAGCAGCTTAGATATCTACGATACGCAGTATTTT. It translates to CASSLDIYDTQYF.

This clone came up a few times. The DNA of the CDR3 is TGTGCCAGCAGCCCATCACTAGGGAACACCGGGGAGCTGTTTTTT. Residues: CASSPSLGNTGELFF. This rearrangement joins TRBV4-2 to TRBJ2-2, with D perhaps matching TRBD2 (5 bases). The length of the CDR3 is 15 residues. The germline CDR1 and CDR2 sequences are LGHNA and YNFKEQ. Deletions cut 4 bases from V and 1 base from J, with 10 bases between.

This clone has a single count. The genes are TRBV27 and TRBJ2-1; TRBD1 aligns across 9 bases. V dropped 3 bases and J dropped 10; count of bases not matched to a gene: 4. The V gene's germline CDR1 is MNHEY and CDR2 SMNVEV (reference sequence). The CDR3 is 13 residues long. The CDR3 sequence: CASSFNRGQEQFF. The CDR3, as DNA: TGTGCCAGCAGTTTCAACAGGGGGCAAGAGCAGTTCTTC.

There are a few counts of this clone. V gene TRBV30 combines with J gene TRBJ1-2, with D maybe TRBD1 (5 bases). Germline CDR1 is GTSNPN and CDR2 is SVGIG (reference sequence). The CDR3 spans 14 residues. Trimming cost V 2 bases and J 0 bases, with 10 bases left between them. CDR3 loop: CAWSWGRSNYGYTF. In nucleotides, the CDR3 is TGTGCCTGGAGTTGGGGCAGATCTAACTATGGCTACACCTTC. Full variable domain (rest looked up from reference TRBV30 and TRBJ1-2): SQTIHQWPATLVQPVGSPLSLECTVEGTSNPNLYWYRQAAGRGLQLLFYSVGIGQISSEVPQNLSASRPQDRQFILSSKKLLLSDSGFYLCAWSWGRSNYGYTFGSGTRLTVV.

The chain carries TRBV7-2 and TRBJ1-5; 7 bases match TRBD1. The germline CDR1 and CDR2 sequences are SGHTA and FQGNSA. The V segment lost 2 bases and the J segment 4 bases; nucleotides outside the gene matches: 2. The CDR3 totals 14 residues. CDR3: CASSLRTGNQPQHF. The CDR3 DNA follows: TGTGCCAGCAGCTTACGGACAGGAAATCAGCCCCAGCATTTT.

The rearrangement joins TRBV27 to TRBJ1-6; tentatively, D is TRBD1 (5 bases). The CDR3 runs to 14 residues. Germline V gives CDR1 MNHEY, CDR2 SMNVEV (reference sequence). V dropped 5 bases and J dropped 6 bases, with 11 bases sitting between them. CDR3: CASSPRQSNSPLHF. The CDR3 DNA is TGTGCCAGCAGTCCGCGACAGAGTAATTCACCCCTCCACTTT.

The chain is built from TRBV5-1 and TRBJ2-7; 7 nucleotides agree with TRBD1. Germline V lookup: CDR1 SGHRS, CDR2 YFSETQ. The CDR3 is 12 amino acids. Unmatched junction bases numbered 5, after V lost 9 bases and J lost 2 bases. In DNA form, the CDR3 reads TGCGCCACCCCCGACAGGGCCTACGAGCAGTACTTC. Encoded protein: CATPDRAYEQYF. Full variable domain (outside the CDR3, taken from reference TRBV5-1 and TRBJ2-7): KAGVTQTPRYLIKTRGQQVTLSCSPISGHRSVSWYQQTPGQGLQFLFEYFSETQRNKGNFPGRFSGRQFSNSRSEMNVSTLELGDSALYLCATPDRAYEQYFGPGTRLTVT.

The chain is built from TRBV7-2 and TRBJ2-7; TRBD2 matches at 7 bases. The germline gives CDR1 SGHTA, CDR2 FQGNSA. The CDR3 is 15 amino acids. J gave up 2 bases and V 2 bases, and 6 bases lay outside the gene matches. The CDR3 reads CASSLIAGGAYEQYF. CDR3 DNA sequence: TGTGCCAGCAGCTTAATAGCGGGTGGAGCCTACGAGCAGTACTTC. The variable domain in full, completed from reference TRBV7-2 and TRBJ2-7, reads GAGVSQSPSNKVTEKGKDVELRCDPISGHTALYWYRQSLGQGLEFLIYFQGNSAPDKSGLPSDRFSAERTGGSVSTLTIQRTQQEDSAVYLCASSLIAGGAYEQYFGPGTRLTVT.